What follows is one T cell receptor (beta chain) and its context. The sample is drawn from a study of blood T cell repertoires in COVID-19. V lost 2 bases, J lost 10 bases, and 9 bases stayed unmatched. Germline loops: CDR1 SGHAT, CDR2 FQNNGV. This CDR3 spans 15 amino acids. This table comes from immunoSEQ multiplex PCR, and its TCRdb copy is limited to in-frame clones, with some not included. The repertoire holds around 60,000 clones, with 80% as singletons. What was sequenced was peripheral blood. The gene calls are TRBV11-2 and TRBJ2-1; 9 bases are shared with TRBD2. This sequence originates from a man in his 60s with acute or convalescent COVID-19. CDR3 bases: TGTGCCAGCAGCTTATATCCCCAGCGGGGGGAAGAGCAGTTCTTC. Protein: CASSLYPQRGEEQFF.